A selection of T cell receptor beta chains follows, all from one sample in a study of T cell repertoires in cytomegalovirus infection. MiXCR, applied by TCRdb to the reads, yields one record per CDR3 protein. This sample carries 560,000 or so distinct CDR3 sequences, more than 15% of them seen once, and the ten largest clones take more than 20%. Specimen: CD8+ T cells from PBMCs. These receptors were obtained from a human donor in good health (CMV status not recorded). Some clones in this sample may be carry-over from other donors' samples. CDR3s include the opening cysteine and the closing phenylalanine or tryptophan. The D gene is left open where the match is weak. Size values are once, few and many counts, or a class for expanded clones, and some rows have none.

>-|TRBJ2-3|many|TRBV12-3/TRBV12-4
TGTGCCAGCACCACCCTATCTAGGAATACGCAGTATTTT
CASTTLSRNTQYF
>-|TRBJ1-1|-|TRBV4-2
TGTGCCAGCAGCCAAGACCGCCCGATTGGGGTGGTTACTGAAGCTTTCTTT
CASSQDRPIGVVTEAFF
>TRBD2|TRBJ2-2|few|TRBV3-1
TGTGCCAGCAGCCAAGCCAATCCGCGGGAGTCTAGCACCGGGGAGCTGTTTTTT
CASSQANPRESSTGELFF
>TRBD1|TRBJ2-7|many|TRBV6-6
TGTGCCAGCCGACTAACAGGGGCGAGCTTCTCCTACGAGCAGTACTTC
CASRLTGASFSYEQYF
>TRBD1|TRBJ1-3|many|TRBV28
TGTGCCAGCAGCAATAACAGGGGTTACTCTGGAAACACCATATATTTT
CASSNNRGYSGNTIYF
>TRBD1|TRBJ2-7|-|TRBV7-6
TGTGCCAGCAGCCATAGACCGGGACAGGCCTACGAGCAGTACTTC
CASSHRPGQAYEQYF
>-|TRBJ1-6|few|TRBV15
TGTGCCACCAGCAGGGGATCCTATAATTCACCCCTCCACTTT
CATSRGSYNSPLHF
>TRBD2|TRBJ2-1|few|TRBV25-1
TGTGCCAGCAGTAAAGCGGGGGGCCCGAGCTCCTACAATGAGCAGTTCTTC
CASSKAGGPSSYNEQFF
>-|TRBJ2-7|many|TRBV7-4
TGTGCCAGCAGCTTAGTGGGAGGGGGAGTTTCCAGATCCTACGAGCAGTACTTC
CASSLVGGGVSRSYEQYF
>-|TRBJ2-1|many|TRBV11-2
TGTGCCAGCAGCTTAGATGGGGGCCGGGCCAGACTCTTC
CASSLDGGRARLF
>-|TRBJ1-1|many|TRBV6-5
TGTGCCAGCAGTTACTCCGGTTCTGAAGCTTTCTTT
CASSYSGSEAFF
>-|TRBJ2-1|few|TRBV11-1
TGTGCCAGCAGCTTAGGGCTCGAGGGGGGCCTGTGGGGTAATGAGCAGTTCTTC
CASSLGLEGGLWGNEQFF
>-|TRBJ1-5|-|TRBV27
TGTGCCAGCAGTTCCCTCACCACTAGCAATCAGCCCCAGCATTTT
CASSSLTTSNQPQHF
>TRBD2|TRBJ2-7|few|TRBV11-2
TGTGCCAGCAGATTCGGGGAGGGCTACGAGCAGTACTTC
CASRFGEGYEQYF
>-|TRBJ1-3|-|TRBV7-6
TGTGCCAGCAGCTTCCGGGACACTCGGCAAGCAAACACCATATATTTT
CASSFRDTRQANTIYF
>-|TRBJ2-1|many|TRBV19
TGTGCCAGTAGTGTTCCCCAAGGGGGAGTCTACAATGAGCAGTTCTTC
CASSVPQGGVYNEQFF
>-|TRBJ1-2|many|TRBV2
TGTGCCAGCGGGGGGAGGATCTATGGCTACACCTTC
CASGGRIYGYTF
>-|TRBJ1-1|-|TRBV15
TGTGCCACAGCCTCGGGGGGGGAGAACACTGAAGCTTTCTTT
CATASGGENTEAFF
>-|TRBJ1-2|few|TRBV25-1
TGTGCCAGCAGTGAATTAGAAGGCTACACCTTC
CASSELEGYTF
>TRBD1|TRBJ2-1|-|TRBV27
TGTGCCAGCACCCGAATGACAGGGACGGGATACAGGAGCTCCTACAATGAGCAGTTCTTC
CASTRMTGTGYRSSYNEQFF
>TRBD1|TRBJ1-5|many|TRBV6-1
TGTGCCAGCGTCGGACAGGGCCCTCGACAGCCCCAGCATTTT
CASVGQGPRQPQHF
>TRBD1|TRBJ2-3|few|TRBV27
TGTGCCAGCAGTTTATCGAGGACAGGGCAAGATACGCAGTATTTT
CASSLSRTGQDTQYF
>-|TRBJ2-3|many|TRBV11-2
TGTGCCAGCAGCTTAGATCGACGGGTAGCAGATACGCAGTATTTT
CASSLDRRVADTQYF